This passage covers 10 T cell receptor beta chains from one sample sequenced in a study of blood T cell repertoires in COVID-19. Profiled with immunoSEQ multiplex PCR; TCRdb holds only in-frame clones, not every one. The table has more than 200,000 clones, nearly 90% seen once; the top ten hold approximately 3.3%. Material: peripheral blood. These receptors were collected from a man between 18 and 29 years old with active or convalescent COVID-19.

The V gene is TRBV10-3, the J gene TRBJ1-2, with 8 bases that match TRBD1. V shed 4 bases, J shed 8 bases, and the junction held 6 bases outside the gene matches. This CDR3 is built from 13 residues. Germline loops: CDR1 ENHRY, CDR2 SYGVKD. Here the CDR3 reads CAISGLQGEGYTF. CDR3 bases: TGTGCCATCAGTGGGTTACAGGGGGAAGGCTACACCTTC.

This clone was recorded only once. The rearrangement links TRBV15 to TRBJ2-1, with TRBD1 identical over 10 bases. There are 14 residues in the CDR3. The germline V gene encodes CDR1 LNHNV and CDR2 YYDKDF (reference sequence). The V segment lost 4 bases and the J segment 9 bases; nucleotides outside the gene matches: 6. Written as DNA, the CDR3 is TGTGCCACCAGCACCGGGACAGGGGCGATTGAGCAGTTCTTC. Protein: CATSTGTGAIEQFF.

This chain connects TRBV10-3 to TRBJ1-2; no definite D call. The CDR3 contains 13 residues. In germline, CDR1 is ENHRY, CDR2 SYGVKD. Trimming cost V 6 bases and J 8 bases, with 16 bases left between them. The CDR3 protein is CAISPGRTGGYTF. In DNA, the CDR3 is TGTGCCATCAGCCCCGGGCGAACGGGGGGCTACACCTTC.

For the CDR3, the DNA is TGTGCCAGCAGCGCCACAGGTCTTCCCGCAGATACGCAGTATTTT. Amino acid sequence: CASSATGLPADTQYF. The chain is built from TRBV7-9 and TRBJ2-3; D possibly corresponds to TRBD1 (5 bases). From germline, CDR1 is SEHNR and CDR2 FQNEAQ (reference sequence). The CDR3 loop spans 15 amino acids. V lost 5 bases and J lost 4, with 16 bases in between.

V usage is TRBV28 and J usage is TRBJ2-7; TRBD2 matches at 9 bases. Germline V gene data show CDR1 as MDHEN and CDR2 as SYDVKM. There are 17 residues in the CDR3. Trimming at V came to 8 bases and at J to 0 bases, leaving 14 bases not matched to a gene. The chain's CDR3 is CASGGGSFSGSSYEQYF. The CDR3 coding sequence is TGTGCCAGCGGTGGGGGATCGTTTAGCGGGAGCTCCTACGAGCAGTACTTC.

This rearrangement joins TRBV7-9 to TRBJ2-1, with TRBD2 matching over 11 bases. Germline V gene sequence: CDR1 SEHNR, CDR2 FQNEAQ (reference sequence). This CDR3 comprises 15 residues. Trimming at V came to 5 bases and at J to 7 bases, leaving 7 bases not matched to a gene. This CDR3 is CASSHTSGRFNEQFF. The CDR3 DNA reads as TGTGCCAGCAGCCATACTAGCGGGAGATTTAATGAGCAGTTCTTC.

This chain connects TRBV23-1 to TRBJ2-1; 7 bases align to TRBD2. TRBV23-1 is identified as an open reading frame with a role that is uncertain. The trim removed 7 bases at V and 5 bases at J, leaving 11 bases unmatched. The CDR3 length is 15 residues. This CDR3 reads CASIHRDYRNNEQFF. The CDR3 nucleotides are TGCGCCAGCATTCATCGGGACTACCGCAACAATGAGCAGTTCTTC.

The chain carries TRBV11-2 and TRBJ2-7, with 7 bases fitting TRBD2. CDR3 size: 17 residues. CDR1 is SGHAT, CDR2 FQNNGV, per germline. V shed 6 bases and J 4 bases; nucleotides not matched to a gene: 18. The CDR3 nucleotides are TGTGCCAGCAGTCCCCCCCCGGGCGGGAGCTACGGTTACGAGCAGTACTTC. It encodes CASSPPPGGSYGYEQYF.

The chain is built from TRBV11-2 and TRBJ1-6, with D possibly being TRBD1 (5 bases). The germline gives CDR1 SGHAT, CDR2 FQNNGV. The CDR3 consists of 17 residues. Trimming pared 0 bases from V and 6 bases from J, leaving 15 bases between. CDR3: CASSLDLGGKPNSPLHF. The CDR3 DNA reads TGTGCCAGCAGCTTAGATCTCGGGGGGAAGCCTAATTCACCCCTCCACTTT.

The chain joins TRBV9 to TRBJ1-1; no firm D call. CDR3 length equals 14 residues. V shed 4 bases and J shed 5 bases, with 15 bases lying between them. CDR1 SGDLS and CDR2 YYNGEE come from the germline V gene. CDR3 loop: CASSLGSRGTEAFF. Here the CDR3 DNA reads TGTGCCAGCAGCCTTGGGTCCCGAGGGACTGAAGCTTTCTTT. Variable domain in full (rest from reference TRBV9 and TRBJ1-1): DSGVTQTPKHLITATGQRVTLRCSPRSGDLSVYWYQQSLDQGLQFLIQYYNGEERAKGNILERFSAQQFPDLHSELNLSSLELGDSALYFCASSLGSRGTEAFFGQGTRLTVV.